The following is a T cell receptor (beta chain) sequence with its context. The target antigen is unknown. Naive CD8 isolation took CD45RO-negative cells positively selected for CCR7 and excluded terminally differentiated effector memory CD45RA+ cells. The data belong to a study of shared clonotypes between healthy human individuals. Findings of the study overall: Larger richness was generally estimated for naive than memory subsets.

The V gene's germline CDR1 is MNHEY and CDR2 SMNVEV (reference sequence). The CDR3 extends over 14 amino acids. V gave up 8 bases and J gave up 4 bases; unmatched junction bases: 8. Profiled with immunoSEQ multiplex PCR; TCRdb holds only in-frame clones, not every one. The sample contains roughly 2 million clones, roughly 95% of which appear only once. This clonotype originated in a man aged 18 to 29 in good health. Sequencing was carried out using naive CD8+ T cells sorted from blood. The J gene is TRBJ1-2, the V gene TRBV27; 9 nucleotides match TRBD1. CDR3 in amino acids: CASAAGTGFYGYTF. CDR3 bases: TGTGCCAGCGCTGCCGGGACAGGGTTCTATGGCTACACCTTC.